The clone carrying this T cell receptor beta chain showed up just a few times. This sample was taken from a study of T-cell reconstitution after alpha-beta-depleted transplantation in children. Germline CDR1 reads SGHDN; CDR2 reads FVKESK. The V and J ends lost 5 bases and 4 bases respectively, with 12 bases between them. This CDR3 comprises 15 residues. The authors prepared the TCRbeta library with unique molecular identifiers. TCRdb reprocessed the PCR reads via MiXCR and lists one record per CDR3 protein. The data contain over 550,000 distinct CDR3 sequences, about 10% of them singletons. The sequenced sample was PBMCs from the stem cell graft donor, obtained from the stem cell graft. The chain has TRBV14 and TRBJ2-6, with unresolved D. The clonotype comes from a human donor who donated a stem cell graft to a child with acute myeloid leukemia. The CDR3 DNA reads as TGTGCCAGCAGCATAAGTTTGACCGGGGCCAACGTCCTGACTTTC. Protein: CASSISLTGANVLTF.